This T cell receptor (beta chain) derives from a study of PD-L1 blockade in urothelial cancer. Study-level background: Between 0 and 3 chemotherapy regimens preceded treatment for each patient. Investigators checked blood 3 weeks (second dose) and 6 weeks after treatment start.

This table comes from immunoSEQ multiplex PCR, and its TCRdb copy is limited to in-frame clones, with some not included. The repertoire has about 63,000 clones, about four fifths of them found once; the top ten carry around 5.4%. A note on this clone: What it binds is unknown.

Study-level findings and limits: Tumor-associated blood clones were expanded more by durable-benefit patients at 3 weeks.

Time point noted: pretreatment peripheral blood. Patients each gave 1 to 8 samples, pretreatment and on-treatment. The CDR3 is made up of 14 amino acids. V lost 3 bases, J lost 6 bases, and 3 bases stayed unmatched. Germline V CDR1 and CDR2: SGHRS, YFSETQ. The sequence was collected from a man between 65 and 85 years old with urothelial cancer. The J gene is TRBJ1-6, the V gene TRBV5-1; 7 positions agree with TRBD1. The sample was PBMCs, taken around atezolizumab (anti-PD-L1) treatment. CDR3 sequence (DNA): TGCGCCAGCAGCTCCGGGACAGCTAATTCACCCCTCCACTTT. As protein: CASSSGTANSPLHF.